The 32 T cell receptor beta chains listed next were all sequenced from one sample in a study of blood T cell repertoires in COVID-19. TCRdb's table, derived via immunoSEQ multiplex PCR, lists solely in-frame clones and lacks some. The data hold 140,000 to 150,000 clones, with approximately 80% observed a single time. Sequences were obtained from peripheral blood. The receptors derive from a man between 70 and 80 years old who had recovered from COVID-19.

The chain's CDR3 is CATSDLPRGQTYGYTF. DNA of the CDR3: TGTGCCACCAGTGATTTGCCCCGAGGACAGACCTATGGCTACACCTTC. The genes are TRBV24-1 and TRBJ1-2, with D possibly matching TRBD1 (6 bases). Germline assignment: CDR1 KGHDR and CDR2 SFDVKD. This CDR3 comprises 16 residues. Trimming removed 0 bases from V and 4 bases from J, with 14 bases in between.

The V and J genes are TRBV25-1 and TRBJ2-5; D gene ambiguous. The V end was cut by 1 base, the J end by 2 bases, with 8 bases between. Germline V gives CDR1 MGHDK, CDR2 SYGVNS. The length of the CDR3 is 14 residues. CDR3: CASSEFSGQETQYF. CDR3 in DNA: TGTGCCAGCAGTGAATTTTCCGGGCAAGAGACCCAGTACTTC.

There are a few counts of this clone. The V gene is TRBV6-5, the J gene TRBJ1-5, with D unresolved. Trimming took 7 bases from V and 7 from J, leaving 20 bases between them. The CDR3 covers 15 residues. CDR1 and CDR2 (germline): MNHEY, SVGAGI. CDR3 in DNA: TGTGCCAGCAACAACTTCCTGGCAGGAGGGCAGCCCCAGCATTTT. Translating it yields CASNNFLAGGQPQHF.

This clone was seen once. The rearrangement uses TRBV5-6 and TRBJ2-1; no reliable D call. CDR1 SGHDT and CDR2 YYEEEE come from the germline V gene. V was shortened by 4 bases and J by 8 bases, with 10 bases between the two germline ends. The CDR3 has 12 amino acids. The CDR3 DNA reads as TGTGCCAGCAGCATGGTCAGCGATGAGCAGTTCTTC. Residues: CASSMVSDEQFF.

This clone turned up a few times. The chain recombines TRBV19 with TRBJ2-1, with a tentative D call TRBD1 (5 bases). The CDR3 loop spans 14 amino acids. Trimming shortened V by 9 bases and J by 3 bases, and 15 bases separated the two germline ends. CDR1 is LNHDA and CDR2 is SQIVND in the germline V gene (reference sequence). Here the CDR3 DNA reads TGTGCCAGCCACTCAGGGTACGTCTACAATGAGCAGTTCTTC. It specifies CASHSGYVYNEQFF.

The chain employs TRBV3-1 (or the pseudogene TRBV3-2) and TRBJ2-3; possibly TRBD1 for D (6 bases). The CDR3 covers 13 residues. Germline CDR1 is LGHDT and CDR2 is YNNKEL (reference sequence). Trimming stripped 6 bases from V and 6 bases from J, with 13 bases between. The CDR3 is CASREGQLDTQYF. The CDR3 bases are TGTGCCAGCAGGGAAGGACAGCTTGATACGCAGTATTTT.

V gene TRBV18 combines with J gene TRBJ2-1, with 7 bases lining up with TRBD1. This CDR3 is 15 amino acids long. Trimming cost V 6 bases and J 1 base; bases outside gene matches: 6. Germline-derived CDR1 and CDR2 are KGHSH and LQKENI. CDR3 sequence (DNA): TGTGCCAGCTCGTCGACAGGGTTTTCCTACAATGAGCAGTTCTTC. Its protein product is CASSSTGFSYNEQFF.

This clone was observed a single time. The chain joins TRBV11-3 to TRBJ2-1; 12 bases fit TRBD1. The length of the CDR3 is 16 residues. CDR1 is SGHNT, CDR2 YENEEA, per germline. J lost 7 bases, V lost 4 bases, and 8 bases had no gene match. Written as DNA, the CDR3 is TGTGCCAGCAGCTCCAAGGGACAGGGGGCGGTGAATGAGCAGTTCTTC. Encoded protein: CASSSKGQGAVNEQFF.

The V call is TRBV4-1, the J call TRBJ2-7; D not resolved. The germline gives CDR1 MGHRA, CDR2 YSYEKL. V was shortened by 1 base and J by 0 bases, with 10 bases between the two germline ends. The CDR3 extends over 15 amino acids. The CDR3 DNA follows: TGCGCCAGCAGCCAAGGCTATCCGAGCTCCTACGAGCAGTACTTC. The encoded protein is CASSQGYPSSYEQYF.

This sequence joins TRBV20-1 and TRBJ2-1; no firm D call. The CDR3 loop spans 11 amino acids. Trimming removed 4 bases from V and 5 bases from J, with 6 bases in between. Per germline, CDR1 DFQATT and CDR2 SNEGSKA (reference sequence). CDR3 in DNA: TGCAGTGCTACGCTAGACAATGAGCAGTTCTTC. Protein product: CSATLDNEQFF.

The V and J genes are TRBV10-3 and TRBJ1-2; possibly TRBD1 for D (5 bases). The V gene's germline CDR1 is ENHRY and CDR2 SYGVKD. Deletions cut 2 bases from V and 4 bases from J, with 8 bases between. This CDR3 has 13 amino acids. This CDR3 is CAISETGVYGYTF. For the CDR3, the DNA is TGTGCCATCAGTGAGACAGGCGTCTATGGCTACACCTTC.

The rearrangement links TRBV11-2 to TRBJ2-1; D is perhaps TRBD1 (5 bases). Germline CDR1 SGHAT, CDR2 FQNNGV. CDR3 size: 18 residues. Trimming took 2 bases from V and 8 from J, leaving 25 bases between them. The CDR3 region has the DNA TGTGCCAGCAGCTTACAAGAAGGGGCGGACCCGCTTATCGATGAGCAGTTCTTC. Translated: CASSLQEGADPLIDEQFF. The full variable domain, with the rest looked up from reference TRBV11-2 and TRBJ2-1, is EAGVAQSPRYKIIEKRQSVAFWCNPISGHATLYWYQQILGQGPKLLIQFQNNGVVDDSQLPKDRFSAERLKGVDSTLKIQPAKLEDSAVYLCASSLQEGADPLIDEQFFGPGTRLTVL.

This chain links TRBV3-1 (or the pseudogene TRBV3-2) with TRBJ1-2; 9 bases match TRBD1. Per germline, CDR1 LGHDT and CDR2 YNNKEL (reference sequence). The V segment lost 3 bases and the J segment 5 bases; nucleotides outside the gene matches: 7. The CDR3 is 15 residues long. This chain's CDR3 is CASSQKPGQGYGYTF. The CDR3 DNA sequence: TGTGCCAGCAGCCAGAAACCGGGACAGGGATATGGCTACACCTTC.

The chain has TRBV4-1 and TRBJ2-3; TRBD2 matches 7 bases. The V and J ends lost 3 bases and 2 bases, in that order; junction bases with no gene match: 8. The CDR3 has 16 residues. Germline V lookup: CDR1 MGHRA, CDR2 YSYEKL. The CDR3 region is CASSQGDYQPTDTQYF. The DNA of the CDR3 is TGCGCCAGCAGCCAGGGGGACTACCAACCCACAGATACGCAGTATTTT.

The V call is TRBV15, the J call TRBJ2-7; 12 bases fit TRBD2. CDR1 is LNHNV and CDR2 is YYDKDF in the germline V gene (reference sequence). This CDR3 region has 20 residues. V shed 0 bases and J 4 bases; nucleotides not matched to a gene: 16. The DNA for the CDR3 is TGTGCCACCAGCAGAGATCGACTCCCCATACTAGCGGGAGGAGAGTACGAGCAGTACTTC. Translated, it gives CATSRDRLPILAGGEYEQYF. Full variable domain (missing parts from reference TRBV15 and TRBJ2-7): DAMVIQNPRYQVTQFGKPVTLSCSQTLNHNVMYWYQQKSSQAPKLLFHYYDKDFNNEADTPDNFQSRRPNTSFCFLDIRSPGLGDTAMYLCATSRDRLPILAGGEYEQYFGPGTRLTVT.

This rearrangement joins TRBV2 to TRBJ2-3; TRBD2 matches at 7 bases. V shed 4 bases, J shed 0 bases, and the junction held 10 bases outside the gene matches. CDR1 and CDR2 (germline): SNHLY, FYNNEI. The CDR3 is made up of 17 amino acids. In DNA, the CDR3 is TGTGCCAGCAGTGCTGCTAGCGGCACCCTTAGCACAGATACGCAGTATTTT. As protein: CASSAASGTLSTDTQYF. Full variable domain (missing parts from reference TRBV2 and TRBJ2-3): EPEVTQTPSHQVTQMGQEVILRCVPISNHLYFYWYRQILGQKVEFLVSFYNNEISEKSEIFDDQFSVERPDGSNFTLKIRSTKLEDSAMYFCASSAASGTLSTDTQYFGPGTRLTVL.

The chain uses TRBV4-3 and TRBJ2-1, with 8 bases lining up with TRBD2. V shed 4 bases and J 4 bases; nucleotides not matched to a gene: 3. CDR3 size: 14 residues. CDR1 is LGHNA, CDR2 YSLEER, per germline. Here the CDR3 reads CASSPGRGYNEQFF. The CDR3 DNA sequence: TGCGCCAGCAGCCCCGGGAGGGGATACAATGAGCAGTTCTTC.

The V gene is TRBV4-2, the J gene TRBJ2-2, with 7 bases aligning to TRBD2. CDR1 is LGHNA and CDR2 is YNFKEQ in the germline V gene. CDR3 length: 16 residues. The junction had 6 bases not matched to a gene; V was cut back by 0 bases and J by 5 bases. The CDR3 DNA follows: TGTGCCAGCAGCCAAGACCTAGACGGGGGGACCGGGGAGCTGTTTTTT. Protein sequence: CASSQDLDGGTGELFF.

The gene calls are TRBV6-5 and TRBJ2-7, with a tentative D call TRBD1 (6 bases). V was pared by 0 bases and J by 6 bases, with 6 bases between. This CDR3 comprises 12 residues. Germline CDR1 MNHEY, CDR2 SVGAGI. The CDR3 sequence: CASSYSGGEQYF. The CDR3 nucleotides read TGTGCCAGCAGTTACTCAGGGGGCGAGCAGTACTTC.

The V call is TRBV2, the J call TRBJ2-7, with 8 nucleotides matching TRBD1. V was clipped by 6 bases and J by 2 bases; unmatched bases: 6. Germline V gene sequence: CDR1 SNHLY, CDR2 FYNNEI. The CDR3 consists of 14 residues. The CDR3 sequence is CASSATGGPYEQYF. The DNA of the CDR3 is TGTGCCAGCAGCGCCACAGGGGGACCCTACGAGCAGTACTTC.

The rearrangement joins TRBV19 to TRBJ2-7; 10 nucleotides match TRBD2. Germline CDR1 is LNHDA and CDR2 is SQIVND (reference sequence). J was trimmed by 1 base and V by 5 bases; bases with no gene match: 11. The CDR3 extends over 17 amino acids. The CDR3 region is CASSLRLAGAGSYEQYF. DNA of the CDR3: TGTGCCAGTAGTTTACGACTAGCGGGCGCCGGATCCTACGAGCAGTACTTC.

V usage is TRBV6-2 or TRBV6-3 and J usage is TRBJ2-4, with D tentatively TRBD1 (6 bases). Trimming stripped 4 bases from V and 6 bases from J, with 16 bases between. The V gene's germline CDR1 is MNHEY and CDR2 SVGEGT. The CDR3 totals 15 residues. This CDR3 is CASSSAGRGGNIQYF. Written as DNA, the CDR3 is TGTGCCAGCAGTTCCGCAGGGCGAGGGGGAAACATTCAGTACTTC.

The table lists this clone with a count of one. V and J are TRBV19 and TRBJ2-1; 8 bases are a match to TRBD2. The germline gives CDR1 LNHDA, CDR2 SQIVND (reference sequence). The CDR3 is 13 residues long. V shed 6 bases and J 10 bases; nucleotides not matched to a gene: 8. The CDR3 protein is CASSPGGPREQFF. CDR3 coding DNA: TGTGCCAGTAGCCCGGGAGGGCCAAGGGAGCAGTTCTTC.

The V call is TRBV6-5, the J call TRBJ2-5, with TRBD2 identical over 9 bases. V trimming: 2 bases; J trimming: 5 bases; junction bases outside the gene matches: 9. This CDR3 spans 16 amino acids. Germline CDR1 and CDR2: MNHEY and SVGAGI. Here the CDR3 DNA reads TGTGCCAGCAGTTACGGGGCGGGAGGGCCCCAGGAGACCCAGTACTTC. This gives the protein CASSYGAGGPQETQYF.

This clone was found a few times. The chain combines TRBV14 with TRBJ2-7; TRBD2 matches at 12 bases. Losses at the gene ends were 4 bases for V and 3 bases for J; bases not matched to a gene: 4. Germline V gives CDR1 SGHDN, CDR2 FVKESK. There are 15 residues in the CDR3. The CDR3 nucleotides are TGTGCCAGCAGCCCGCTAGCGGGAGGGCTCTACGAGCAGTACTTC. Translating gives CASSPLAGGLYEQYF.

This clone was detected once. This sequence joins TRBV7-9 and TRBJ1-4, with D uncertain. V lost 1 base to trimming and J lost 8 bases, with 14 bases between them. Germline loops: CDR1 SEHNR, CDR2 FQNEAQ (reference sequence). This CDR3 contains 15 residues. The CDR3 spells CASSLDQVLGEKLFF. In DNA form, the CDR3 reads TGTGCCAGCAGCTTAGATCAGGTTCTCGGAGAAAAACTGTTTTTT.

The chain combines TRBV4-1 with TRBJ1-6, with D tentatively TRBD1 (5 bases). V gave up 1 base and J gave up 11 bases, with 15 bases separating them. The CDR3 extends over 15 amino acids. Germline V CDR1 and CDR2: MGHRA, YSYEKL. The CDR3 loop reads CASSQVGATGAPLHF. The CDR3 region has the DNA TGCGCCAGCAGCCAAGTTGGGGCCACGGGAGCACCCCTCCACTTT.

The sample holds one count of this clone. The rearrangement uses TRBV7-2 and TRBJ1-2, with a weak D call TRBD1 (5 bases). This CDR3 is built from 14 residues. V lost 5 bases, J lost 2 bases, and 12 bases lay in between. Germline CDR1 SGHTA, CDR2 FQGNSA. The DNA of the CDR3 is TGTGCCAGCAGCGTAAATACAGGAAACTATGGCTACACCTTC. It yields the protein CASSVNTGNYGYTF.

The chain recombines TRBV15 with TRBJ2-7; a weak D match, TRBD2 (6 bases). This CDR3 has 13 residues. V lost 5 bases and J lost 2, with 10 bases in between. Germline V gene data show CDR1 as LNHNV and CDR2 as YYDKDF (reference sequence). CDR3 nucleotides: TGTGCCACCAGCCTGCGGGATACCTACGAGCAGTACTTC. Amino acids: CATSLRDTYEQYF.

V gene TRBV6-5 combines with J gene TRBJ1-2; possible D gene TRBD1, 5 bases. Germline loops: CDR1 MNHEY, CDR2 SVGAGI. Trimming took off 6 bases at V and 8 bases at J, with 19 bases between the two ends. This CDR3 spans 14 amino acids. The CDR3 here is CASRRGGSLGGYTF. DNA for the CDR3: TGTGCCAGCAGGAGGGGAGGAAGTTTGGGAGGCTACACCTTC.

This chain links TRBV4-1 with TRBJ2-7, with 11 bases identical to TRBD1. The germline CDR1 and CDR2 sequences are MGHRA and YSYEKL. With V trimmed by 9 bases and J by 2 bases, 3 bases remained unmatched. The length of the CDR3 is 13 residues. In DNA, the CDR3 is TGCGCCAGTACGGGACAGGGGGCCTACGAGCAGTACTTC. Translating gives CASTGQGAYEQYF.

The gene calls are TRBV4-1 and TRBJ1-2; TRBD1 aligns across 11 bases. This CDR3 has 16 amino acids. Looked up from germline, CDR1 is MGHRA and CDR2 is YSYEKL. The J segment lost 2 bases and the V segment lost 0 bases, leaving 2 bases of the junction unmatched. The CDR3 sequence is CASSQEGQGANYGYTF. CDR3 coding DNA: TGCGCCAGCAGCCAAGAAGGACAGGGGGCAAACTATGGCTACACCTTC.